What follows are 13 T cell receptor beta chains derived from one specimen sequenced in a study of technical replicates of blood from several donors. TCRdb's table, derived via immunoSEQ multiplex PCR, lists solely in-frame clones and lacks some. The sample lists approximately 73,000 clones; 93% were seen once. Sequenced material: T cells isolated from PBMCs. The source of these receptors is a human donor in good health.

The rearrangement joins TRBV12-5 to TRBJ2-4; 9 positions match TRBD1. Trimming at V came to 5 bases and at J to 9 bases, leaving 14 bases not matched to a gene. This CDR3 has 16 amino acids. Germline CDR1 and CDR2: LGHNT and FRNRAP. CDR3 coding DNA: TGTGCTAGTGGTAACCGACCGGGGGGACAGGGATTCATTCAGTACTTC. It yields the protein CASGNRPGGQGFIQYF.

This clone has only a few counts. The chain joins TRBV5-4 to TRBJ1-1; possible D gene TRBD1, 5 bases. Trimming took off 2 bases at V and 0 bases at J, with 8 bases between the two ends. Germline CDR1 and CDR2: SGHNT and YYREEE (reference sequence). This CDR3 has 14 residues. CDR3 sequence (DNA): TGTGCCAGCAGCTTTGACAGAGTGAACACTGAAGCTTTCTTT. Its translation: CASSFDRVNTEAFF.

This chain connects TRBV13 to TRBJ1-1; TRBD1 might be the D (5 bases). This CDR3 region has 14 residues. Trimming pared 3 bases from V and 0 bases from J, leaving 8 bases between. Germline V gene sequence: CDR1 PRHDT, CDR2 FYEKMQ (reference sequence). CDR3: CASSLDILNTEAFF. The CDR3 DNA follows: TGTGCCAGCAGCTTGGACATTTTGAACACTGAAGCTTTCTTT.

CDR3 DNA: TGTGCCAGCAGTCTAGAACCGGGACAGGGAGTTTTGTTCTTC. It codes for CASSLEPGQGVLFF. The V and J genes are TRBV6-1 and TRBJ2-1, with 9 bases aligning to TRBD1. Trimming took 5 bases from V and 15 from J; bases not matched to a gene: 14. CDR1 is MNHNS and CDR2 is SASEGT in the germline V gene. This CDR3 contains 14 residues.

The gene calls are TRBV4-1 and TRBJ2-7; the match to TRBD1 covers 9 bases. CDR1 and CDR2 from the germline V gene are MGHRA and YSYEKL. The J segment lost 5 bases and the V segment lost 6 bases, leaving 14 bases of the junction unmatched. This CDR3 is 16 amino acids long. CDR3 sequence reads: CASSRPGQGSMDEQYF. CDR3 DNA: TGCGCCAGCAGTCGACCGGGACAGGGTAGTATGGACGAGCAGTACTTC.

This chain links TRBV2 with TRBJ2-5, with 8 bases identical to TRBD2. Germline V gives CDR1 SNHLY, CDR2 FYNNEI. V lost 4 bases, J lost 13 bases, and 8 bases stayed unmatched. The length of the CDR3 is 12 residues. The CDR3, as DNA: TGTGCCAGCAGTGTGGGACTAGAGAATCGGTACTTC. Protein: CASSVGLENRYF. Combining the CDR3 with reference TRBV2 and TRBJ2-5 gives the whole variable domain EPEVTQTPSHQVTQMGQEVILRCVPISNHLYFYWYRQILGQKVEFLVSFYNNEISEKSEIFDDQFSVERPDGSNFTLKIRSTKLEDSAMYFCASSVGLENRYFGPGTRLLVL.

The genes are TRBV14 and TRBJ1-2, with 9 positions matching TRBD1. The CDR3 extends over 14 amino acids. The V gene end was trimmed by 4 bases and the J gene end by 11 bases; junction bases not matched to a gene: 11. The V gene's germline CDR1 is SGHDN and CDR2 FVKESK. This chain's CDR3 is CASSPPLDRGGYTF. CDR3 DNA: TGTGCCAGCAGCCCCCCCCTAGACAGGGGGGGATACACCTTC.

The chain joins TRBV10-3 to TRBJ1-1, with 8 bases matching TRBD1. The CDR3 is 15 amino acids. J was trimmed by 3 bases and V by 6 bases; bases with no gene match: 9. Germline V gene lookup returns CDR1 ENHRY and CDR2 SYGVKD. DNA for the CDR3: TGTGCCATCAGAAAGGGACAGGAGGAGTACACTGAAGCTTTCTTT. Amino acid sequence: CAIRKGQEEYTEAFF.

This chain joins TRBV7-9 and TRBJ1-1; unclear D gene. The CDR3 sequence is 15 residues long. Trimming cost V 0 bases and J 2 bases, with 10 bases left between them. Germline CDR1 reads SEHNR; CDR2 reads FQNEAQ (reference sequence). In DNA form, the CDR3 reads TGTGCCAGCAGCTTAGCGCACGCAGGTAACACTGAAGCTTTCTTT. Its protein product is CASSLAHAGNTEAFF.

This clone was detected once. The chain combines TRBV7-9 with TRBJ2-5; TRBD2 matches at 10 bases. Trimming removed 5 bases from V and 4 bases from J; junction bases left unmatched: 10. Germline assignment: CDR1 SEHNR and CDR2 FQNEAQ (reference sequence). This CDR3 has 16 residues. Written as DNA, the CDR3 is TGTGCCAGCAGCCCGGCGGTAGCGGGAGGTCCAGAGACCCAGTACTTC. Protein: CASSPAVAGGPETQYF.

The chain combines TRBV27 with TRBJ2-2, with 9 bases lining up with TRBD1. The junction had 15 bases not matched to a gene; V was cut back by 4 bases and J by 3 bases. The CDR3 is made up of 19 amino acids. The germline gives CDR1 MNHEY, CDR2 SMNVEV (reference sequence). The CDR3 spells CASSSLPEGTGRDTGELFF. CDR3 bases: TGTGCCAGCAGTTCCCTGCCGGAGGGGACAGGGAGGGACACCGGGGAGCTGTTTTTT.

The rearrangement joins TRBV5-1 to TRBJ2-7, with D possibly matching TRBD1 (6 bases). Trimming removed 4 bases at V and 3 bases at J, with 14 bases between. Germline V CDR1 and CDR2: SGHRS, YFSETQ. The CDR3 runs 14 residues. CDR3 in amino acids: CASSPGDTSYEQYF. CDR3 in DNA: TGCGCCAGCAGCCCAGGGGACACAAGCTACGAGCAGTACTTC.

The rearrangement joins TRBV19 to TRBJ1-2; D is perhaps TRBD1 (6 bases). This CDR3 contains 12 residues. The V end lost 2 bases, the J end lost 14 bases, and 15 bases lay between the germline ends. CDR1 and CDR2 (germline): LNHDA, SQIVND (reference sequence). The CDR3 loop reads CASSIPSGDSTF. CDR3 nucleotide sequence: TGTGCCAGTAGTATACCGTCAGGGGATTCGACCTTC.